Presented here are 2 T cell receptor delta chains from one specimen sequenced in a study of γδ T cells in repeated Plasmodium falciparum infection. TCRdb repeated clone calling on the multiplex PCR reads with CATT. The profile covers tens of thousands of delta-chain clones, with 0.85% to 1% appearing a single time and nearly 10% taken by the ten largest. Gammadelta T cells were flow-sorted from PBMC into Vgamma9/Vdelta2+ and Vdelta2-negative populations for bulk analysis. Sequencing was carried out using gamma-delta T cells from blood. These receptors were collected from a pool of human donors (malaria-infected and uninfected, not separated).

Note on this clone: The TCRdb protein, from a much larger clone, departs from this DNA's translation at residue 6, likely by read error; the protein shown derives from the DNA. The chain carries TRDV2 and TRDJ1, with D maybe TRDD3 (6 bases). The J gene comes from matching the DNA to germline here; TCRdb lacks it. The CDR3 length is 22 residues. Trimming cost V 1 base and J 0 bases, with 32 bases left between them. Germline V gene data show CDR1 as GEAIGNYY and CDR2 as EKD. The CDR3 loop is CACDTSRDGGTNTGDYTDKLIF. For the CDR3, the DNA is TGTGCCTGTGACACTTCAAGGGATGGGGGGACCAATACAGGGGACTACACCGATAAACTCATCTTT.

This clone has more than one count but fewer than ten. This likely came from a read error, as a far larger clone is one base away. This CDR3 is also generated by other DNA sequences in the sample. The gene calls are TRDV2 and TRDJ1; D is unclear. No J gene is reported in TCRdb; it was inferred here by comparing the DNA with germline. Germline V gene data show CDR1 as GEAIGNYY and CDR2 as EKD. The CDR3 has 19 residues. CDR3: CACDALQDGFGSNTDKLIF. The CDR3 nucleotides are TGCGCCTGTGATGCCCTGCAGGATGGGTTTGGAAGTAACACCGATAAACTCATCTTT.